The rows below give T cell receptor beta chains drawn from one sample of a study of tumor-infiltrating lymphocytes in primary liver carcinoma. TCRdb itself ran the multiplex PCR reads through MiXCR, one entry per CDR3 protein. The data contain some 200,000 distinct CDR3 sequences, around 60% of them singletons. The sequenced sample was peripheral blood. The receptors were gathered from a woman aged 60-75 years with primary liver carcinoma and hepatitis B virus infection. Each CDR3 is given with its conserved first and last residue. Fields, in order: V gene, CDR3 protein.

TRBV11-2	CASSPTVPGEQYF
TRBV6-2/TRBV6-3	CASNIQLAGQETQYF
TRBV11-2	CASSPCGTGVEQYF
TRBV11-1	CASSSDNRMNTEAFF
TRBV7-9	CASSLWGITEAFF
TRBV5-1	CATSLALAGELTYNEQFF
TRBV6-1	CASNRQMEKLFF
TRBV11-2	CASSLDRGTNYNEQFF
TRBV4-2	CASSQDEGDTGNTIYF
TRBV29-1	CSIAVNNQPQHF
TRBV11-2	CASGLVSGALQETQYF
TRBV11-2	CASNLTSGYKSSYEQHF
TRBV7-8	CATSLAEGEYNEQFF
TRBV11-1	CASSIPGSGRSFEQSF
TRBV7-9	CASSTPAGTGQETRYF
TRBV28	CASSGGVAPSVSEQYF
TRBV29-1	CSVLGPGSTGELFF
TRBV5-1	CASRRRWGLNNEQFF
TRBV28	CTSSLVQGGLSNQPQHF
TRBV5-1	CASTSSGQTYEQYF
TRBV2	CASSETSGLRDEQFF
TRBV6-1	CASKYSSTDRQYF
TRBV4-2	CARRHWAGGYTF
TRBV29-1	CSVRLPRGGMETQYF
TRBV10-3	CAISEDRAQPQHF
TRBV6-5	CASRAGSVSFDKLFF
TRBV29-1	CSVEYRAYEQYF
TRBV28	CDSIKGPRGRGSGELFF
TRBV11-2	CASSLVWSGRSYEQYF
TRBV24-1	CATSDYGRGTDTQYF
TRBV6-5	CASSSYGAKQETQYF
TRBV30	CAWSRVRVNYGYTF
TRBV14	CARRPPGPSGGYTF
TRBV12-3/TRBV12-4	CASSFRVLQPQHF
TRBV28	CASSPFTGGAGGYTF
TRBV11-3	CASSLDGTSTDTQYF
TRBV5-1	CASRGEVNTEAFF
TRBV2	CASTIGQGPRNTIYF
TRBV12-3/TRBV12-4	CVSSRGLAGTYNEQFF
TRBV5-1	CASSLGLAGGVAHEQFF
TRBV11-2	CANSTTGGLSYEQYF
TRBV28	CASSSPGRGHNGYTF
TRBV6-5	CASRSGGAQGWTEAFF
TRBV7-9	CVSRSGGRPQETQYF
TRBV6-6	CASSYGQNIEAFF
TRBV4-2	CASSRPENTEAFF
TRBV7-8	CAISVHLADTQYF
TRBV5-4	CASREGGSANYGYTF
TRBV10-3	CAISESDRGPDTQYF
TRBV29-1	CSVVTGGLFETQYF